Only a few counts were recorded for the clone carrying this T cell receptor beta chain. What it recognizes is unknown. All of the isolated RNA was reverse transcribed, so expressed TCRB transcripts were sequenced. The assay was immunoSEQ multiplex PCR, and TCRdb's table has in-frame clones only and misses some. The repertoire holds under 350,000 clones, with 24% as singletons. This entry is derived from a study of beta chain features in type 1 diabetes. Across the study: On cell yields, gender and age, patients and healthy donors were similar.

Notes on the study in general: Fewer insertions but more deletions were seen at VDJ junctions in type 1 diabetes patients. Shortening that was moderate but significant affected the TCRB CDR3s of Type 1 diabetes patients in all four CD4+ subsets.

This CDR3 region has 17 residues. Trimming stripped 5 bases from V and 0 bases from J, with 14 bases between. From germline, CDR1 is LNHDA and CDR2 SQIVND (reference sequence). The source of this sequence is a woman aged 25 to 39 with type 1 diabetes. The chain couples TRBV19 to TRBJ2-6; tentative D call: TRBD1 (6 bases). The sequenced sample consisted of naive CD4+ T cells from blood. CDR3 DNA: TGTGCCAGTAGTGCAAGGACAGCTTCCTCTGGGGCCAACGTCCTGACTTTC. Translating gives CASSARTASSGANVLTF.